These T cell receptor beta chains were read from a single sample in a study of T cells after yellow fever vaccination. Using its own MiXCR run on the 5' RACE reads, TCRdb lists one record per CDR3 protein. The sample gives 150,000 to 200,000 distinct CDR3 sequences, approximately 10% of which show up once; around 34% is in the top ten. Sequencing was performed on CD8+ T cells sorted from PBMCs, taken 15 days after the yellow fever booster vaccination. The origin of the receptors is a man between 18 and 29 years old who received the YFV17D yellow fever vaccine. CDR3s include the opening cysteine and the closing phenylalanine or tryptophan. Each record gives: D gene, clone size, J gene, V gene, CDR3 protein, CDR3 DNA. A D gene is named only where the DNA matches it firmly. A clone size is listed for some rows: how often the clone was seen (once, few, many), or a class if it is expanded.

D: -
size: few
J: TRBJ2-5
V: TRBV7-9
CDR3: CASNLEETQYF
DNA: TGTGCCAGCAACCTCGAAGAGACCCAGTACTTC

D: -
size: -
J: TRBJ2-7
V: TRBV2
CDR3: CASSELPSYEQYF
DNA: TGTGCCAGCAGTGAGTTGCCGTCCTACGAGCAGTACTTC

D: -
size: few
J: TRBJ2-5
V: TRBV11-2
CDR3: CASRPGGRTETQYF
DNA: TGTGCCAGCAGGCCCGGAGGCCGGACAGAGACCCAGTACTTC

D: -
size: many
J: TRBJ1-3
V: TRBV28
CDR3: CASSPLRAGGNTIYF
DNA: TGTGCCAGCAGCCCCCTTAGGGCGGGCGGAAACACCATATATTTT

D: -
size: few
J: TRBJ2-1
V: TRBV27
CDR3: CASSLSASYNEQFF
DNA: TGTGCCAGCAGTTTATCGGCTAGCTACAATGAGCAGTTCTTC

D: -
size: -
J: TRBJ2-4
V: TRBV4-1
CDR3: CASSQGVLGSIQYF
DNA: TGCGCCAGCAGCCAAGGGGTTTTGGGGAGCATTCAGTACTTC

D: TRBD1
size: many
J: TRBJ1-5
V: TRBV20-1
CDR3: CSATSGTGVSLPQHF
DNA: TGCAGTGCAACCTCCGGGACAGGGGTTTCACTTCCCCAGCATTTT

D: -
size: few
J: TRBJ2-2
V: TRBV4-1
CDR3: CASSGALNTGELFF
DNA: TGCGCCTCGTCGGGGGCCCTGAACACCGGGGAGCTGTTTTTT

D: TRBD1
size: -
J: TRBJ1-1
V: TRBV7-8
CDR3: CASSVRPQGASTEAFF
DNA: TGTGCCAGCAGCGTACGTCCACAGGGGGCAAGCACTGAAGCTTTCTTT

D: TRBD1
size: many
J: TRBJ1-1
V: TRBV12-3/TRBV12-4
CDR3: CASSPGTGNTEAFF
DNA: TGTGCCAGCAGCCCCGGGACAGGCAACACTGAAGCTTTCTTT

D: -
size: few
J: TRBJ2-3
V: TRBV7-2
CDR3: CASSSLRTDTQYF
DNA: TGTGCCAGCAGCTCCCTCAGAACAGATACGCAGTATTTT

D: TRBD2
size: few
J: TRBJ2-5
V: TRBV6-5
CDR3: CASSKTSGGALSETQYF
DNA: TGTGCCAGCAGTAAAACTAGCGGGGGGGCCTTAAGTGAGACCCAGTACTTC

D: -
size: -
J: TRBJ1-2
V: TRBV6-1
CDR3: CASSEGTYGYTF
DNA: TGTGCCAGCAGTGAAGGTACCTACGGCTACACCTTC

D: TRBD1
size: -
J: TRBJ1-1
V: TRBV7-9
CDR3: CASSFTWTGNTEAFF
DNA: TGTGCCAGCAGCTTCACATGGACAGGGAACACTGAAGCTTTCTTT

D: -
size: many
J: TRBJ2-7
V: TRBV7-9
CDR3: CASSLVGEQYF
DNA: TGTGCCAGCAGCTTAGTGGGCGAGCAGTACTTC

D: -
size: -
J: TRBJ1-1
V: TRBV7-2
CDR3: CASSQNGGNTEAFF
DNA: TGTGCCAGCAGCCAAAACGGGGGGAACACTGAAGCTTTCTTT

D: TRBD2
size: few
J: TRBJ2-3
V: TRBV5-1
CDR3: CASSAGLAGEVEDTQYF
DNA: TGCGCCAGCAGCGCGGGACTAGCGGGGGAGGTAGAAGATACGCAGTATTTT

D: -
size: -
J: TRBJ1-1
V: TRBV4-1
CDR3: CASSPTGAGTEAFF
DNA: TGCGCCAGCAGCCCAACGGGGGCGGGCACTGAAGCTTTCTTT

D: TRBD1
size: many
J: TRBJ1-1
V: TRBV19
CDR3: CASSISGQGFTEAFF
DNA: TGTGCCAGTAGTATCTCCGGACAGGGTTTTACTGAAGCTTTCTTT

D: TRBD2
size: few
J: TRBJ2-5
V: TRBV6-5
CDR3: CASSSGAGETQYF
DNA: TGTGCCAGCAGTTCAGGAGCGGGGGAGACCCAGTACTTC

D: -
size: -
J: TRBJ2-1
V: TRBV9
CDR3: CASSAQTYNEQFF
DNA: TGTGCCAGCAGCGCGCAAACTTACAATGAGCAGTTCTTC

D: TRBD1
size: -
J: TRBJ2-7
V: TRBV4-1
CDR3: CASSQGQGASYEQYF
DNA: TGCGCCAGCAGCCAAGGACAGGGGGCCTCCTACGAGCAGTACTTC

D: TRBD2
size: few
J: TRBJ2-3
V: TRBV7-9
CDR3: CASSFGTSGGTDTQYF
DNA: TGTGCCAGCAGCTTTGGGACTAGCGGGGGCACAGATACGCAGTATTTT

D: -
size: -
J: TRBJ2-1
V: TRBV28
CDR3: CASNGASVHEQFF
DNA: TGTGCCAGCAACGGGGCCTCCGTCCATGAGCAGTTCTTC

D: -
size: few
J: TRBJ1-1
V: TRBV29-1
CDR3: CSVGKGSNTEAFF
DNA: TGCAGCGTTGGAAAGGGATCTAACACTGAAGCTTTCTTT

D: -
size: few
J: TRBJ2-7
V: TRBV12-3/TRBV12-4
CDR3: CASKAHGEQYF
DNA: TGTGCCAGCAAAGCCCACGGGGAGCAGTACTTC

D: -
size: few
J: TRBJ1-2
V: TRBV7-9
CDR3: CASSDSGANYGYTF
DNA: TGTGCCAGCAGCGACAGTGGAGCTAACTATGGCTACACCTTC

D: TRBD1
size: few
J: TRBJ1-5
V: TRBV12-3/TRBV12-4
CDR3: CASSDRGQMNQPQHF
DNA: TGTGCCAGCAGCGACAGGGGGCAGATGAATCAGCCCCAGCATTTT

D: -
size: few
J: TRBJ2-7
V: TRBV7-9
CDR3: CASSGSPGAPSSYEQYF
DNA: TGTGCCAGCAGCGGTTCCCCAGGGGCTCCCAGCTCCTACGAGCAGTACTTC

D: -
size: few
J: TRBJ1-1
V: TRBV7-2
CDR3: CASSLVIRVGGTEAFF
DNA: TGTGCCAGCAGCTTAGTTATACGGGTCGGAGGGACTGAAGCTTTCTTT

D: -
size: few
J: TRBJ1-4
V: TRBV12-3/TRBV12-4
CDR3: CASSPTAVGHENEKLFF
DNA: TGTGCCAGCAGTCCAACAGCGGTGGGGCACGAAAATGAAAAACTGTTTTTT

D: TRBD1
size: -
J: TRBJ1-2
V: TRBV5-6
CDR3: CASSPSGQGPYGYTF
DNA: TGTGCCAGCAGCCCCTCAGGACAGGGGCCCTATGGCTACACCTTC

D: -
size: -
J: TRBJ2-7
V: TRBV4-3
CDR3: CASSQGTRGGYEQYF
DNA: TGCGCCAGCAGCCAAGGGACAAGGGGAGGCTACGAGCAGTACTTC

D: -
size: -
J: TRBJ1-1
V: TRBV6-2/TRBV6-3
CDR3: CASSYGGAEAFF
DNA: TGTGCCAGCAGTTACGGAGGGGCTGAAGCTTTCTTT

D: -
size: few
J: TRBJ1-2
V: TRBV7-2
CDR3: CASSLPGLGYTF
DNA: TGTGCCAGCAGCTTACCAGGGCTTGGCTACACCTTC

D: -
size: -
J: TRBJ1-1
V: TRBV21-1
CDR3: CASGIAEAFF
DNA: TGTGCCAGCGGGATAGCTGAAGCTTTCTTT

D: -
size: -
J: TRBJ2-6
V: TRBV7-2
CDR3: CASSVGQLSGANVLTF
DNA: TGTGCCAGCAGCGTTGGACAGCTCTCTGGGGCCAACGTCCTGACTTTC

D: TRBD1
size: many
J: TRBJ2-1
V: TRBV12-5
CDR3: CASGLAPTGGHNEQFF
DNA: TGTGCTAGTGGTTTGGCCCCGACAGGGGGCCACAATGAGCAGTTCTTC

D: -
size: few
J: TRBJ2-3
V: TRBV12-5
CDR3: CASGLDLTTDTQYF
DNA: TGTGCTAGTGGCTTGGATCTAACAACAGATACGCAGTATTTT

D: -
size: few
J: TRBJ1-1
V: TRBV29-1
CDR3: CSVVVGSMNTEAFF
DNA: TGCAGCGTTGTGGTAGGGAGCATGAACACTGAAGCTTTCTTT

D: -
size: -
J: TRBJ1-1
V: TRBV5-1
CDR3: CASSLSREGTEAFF
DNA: TGCGCCAGCAGCTTAAGCAGGGAGGGCACTGAAGCTTTCTTT

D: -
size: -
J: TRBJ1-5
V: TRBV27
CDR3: CASSSTGSDQPQHF
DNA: TGTGCCAGCAGTTCTACCGGTAGCGATCAGCCCCAGCATTTT

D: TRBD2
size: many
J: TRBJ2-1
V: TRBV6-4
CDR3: CASSDTSVSEQFF
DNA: TGTGCCAGCAGTGATACTAGCGTTTCTGAGCAGTTCTTC

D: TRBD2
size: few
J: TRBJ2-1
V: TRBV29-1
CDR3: CSVAGRTSQEQFF
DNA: TGCAGCGTTGCGGGACGGACTAGTCAGGAGCAGTTCTTC

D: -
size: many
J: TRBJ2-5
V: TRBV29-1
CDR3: CSVEQGLGETQYF
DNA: TGCAGCGTTGAGCAGGGGTTGGGAGAGACCCAGTACTTC

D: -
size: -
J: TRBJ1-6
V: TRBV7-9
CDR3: CASSLVRGVANNSPLHF
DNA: TGTGCCAGCAGCTTGGTCCGGGGCGTCGCTAATAATTCACCCCTCCACTTT

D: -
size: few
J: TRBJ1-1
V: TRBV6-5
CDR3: CASSNVGQTLNTEAFF
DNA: TGTGCCAGCAGCAACGTAGGACAGACTTTGAACACTGAAGCTTTCTTT

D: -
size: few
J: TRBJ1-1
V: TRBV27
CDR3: CASSPLTEAFF
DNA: TGTGCCAGCAGCCCGCTCACTGAAGCTTTCTTT

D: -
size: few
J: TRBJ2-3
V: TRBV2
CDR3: CASSDGGRRDNTQYF
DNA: TGTGCCAGCAGTGACGGGGGCCGACGAGATAATACGCAGTATTTT

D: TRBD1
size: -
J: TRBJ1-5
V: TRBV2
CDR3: CASSLGQGAQPQHF
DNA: TGTGCCAGCAGTCTGGGACAGGGGGCTCAGCCCCAGCATTTT

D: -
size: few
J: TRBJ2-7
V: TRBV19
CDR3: CASSRLGDEQYF
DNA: TGTGCCAGTAGTAGACTGGGGGACGAGCAGTACTTC

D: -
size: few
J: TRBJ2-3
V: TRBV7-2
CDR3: CASSLWSGERTDTQYF
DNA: TGTGCCAGCAGCTTATGGTCGGGGGAGCGCACAGATACGCAGTATTTT

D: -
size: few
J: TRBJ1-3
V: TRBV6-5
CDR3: CASSYQRGGIGNTIYF
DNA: TGTGCCAGCAGTTACCAGAGAGGGGGAATCGGAAACACCATATATTTT